This TCR beta chain was sequenced during a study of cytomegalovirus exposure and HLA in healthy donors. PCR used 60 Vbeta primers and 13 Jbeta primers. TCRdb keeps only in-frame clones here, not all; method: immunoSEQ multiplex PCR. The profile shows about 120,000 clones, roughly four fifths of them singletons. The germline V gene encodes CDR1 LNHDA and CDR2 SQIVND (reference sequence). This CDR3 has 14 amino acids. Trimming removed 2 bases from V and 6 bases from J, with 12 bases in between. In its sample, this clone was seen a few times. Its cognate antigen is unknown. Points from the study as a whole: Researchers reported in a later analysis that a missense DCLRE1C variant was tied to TCR beta V- and J-gene trimming. Reportedly, a later analysis found an Asian-associated ancestry cluster had fewer N-insertions than the approximately 600-donor mean. Highly shared sequence variants in one cluster were likely a sequencing artifact. A later analysis by the authors found several of the most significant clusters apparently linked to common viral pathogens.

Sequenced: PBMCs. The TCR was taken from a male donor in good health and CMV-seropositive. The rearrangement links TRBV19 to TRBJ2-3; TRBD1 is a possible D gene (6 bases). DNA for the CDR3: TGTGCCAGTAGTATATTAGGGGGAAGCGATACGCAGTATTTT. Translated, it gives CASSILGGSDTQYF.